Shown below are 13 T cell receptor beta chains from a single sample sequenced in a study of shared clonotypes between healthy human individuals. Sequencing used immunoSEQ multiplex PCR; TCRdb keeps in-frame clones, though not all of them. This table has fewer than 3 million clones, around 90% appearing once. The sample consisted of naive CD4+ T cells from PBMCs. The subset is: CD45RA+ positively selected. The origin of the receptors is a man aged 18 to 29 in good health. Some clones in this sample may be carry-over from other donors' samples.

The CDR3 loop is CASSLVGGIDQPQHF. The DNA of the CDR3 is TGTGCCAGCAGCTTAGTAGGGGGAATAGATCAGCCCCAGCATTTT. The genes are TRBV7-2 and TRBJ1-5; tentatively, D is TRBD1 (6 bases). The V end lost 1 base, the J end lost 5 bases, and 12 bases lay between the germline ends. The CDR3 runs 15 residues. Looked up from germline, CDR1 is SGHTA and CDR2 is FQGNSA.

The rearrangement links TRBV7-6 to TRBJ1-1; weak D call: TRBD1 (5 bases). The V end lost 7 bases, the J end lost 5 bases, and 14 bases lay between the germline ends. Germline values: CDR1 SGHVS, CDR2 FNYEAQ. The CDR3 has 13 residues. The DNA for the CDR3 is TGTGCCAGCATCAATAGGCGGGGGACTGAAGCTTTCTTT. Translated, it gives CASINRRGTEAFF.

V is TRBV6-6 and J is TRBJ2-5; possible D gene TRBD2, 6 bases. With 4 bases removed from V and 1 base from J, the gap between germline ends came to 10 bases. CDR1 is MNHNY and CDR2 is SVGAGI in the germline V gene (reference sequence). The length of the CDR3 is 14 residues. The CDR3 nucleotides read TGTGCCAGCAGTTGGGCGGGGCTCCAAGAGACCCAGTACTTC. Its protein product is CASSWAGLQETQYF.

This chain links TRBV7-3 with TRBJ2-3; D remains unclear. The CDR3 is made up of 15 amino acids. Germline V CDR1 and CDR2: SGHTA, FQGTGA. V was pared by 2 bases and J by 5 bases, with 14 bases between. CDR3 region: CASSLEPGQRDTQYF. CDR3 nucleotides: TGTGCCAGCAGCTTAGAGCCCGGGCAGAGAGATACGCAGTATTTT.

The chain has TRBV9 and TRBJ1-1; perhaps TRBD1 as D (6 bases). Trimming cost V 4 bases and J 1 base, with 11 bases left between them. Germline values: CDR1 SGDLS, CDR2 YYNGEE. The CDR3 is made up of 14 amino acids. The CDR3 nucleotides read TGTGCCAGCAGCACAGGGCTGGGGAACACTGAAGCTTTCTTT. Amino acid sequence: CASSTGLGNTEAFF.

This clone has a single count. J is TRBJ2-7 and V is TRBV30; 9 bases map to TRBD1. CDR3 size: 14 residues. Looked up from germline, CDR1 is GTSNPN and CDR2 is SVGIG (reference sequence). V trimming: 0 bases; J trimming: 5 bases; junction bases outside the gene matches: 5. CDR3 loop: CAWSVGTGTHEQYF. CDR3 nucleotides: TGTGCCTGGAGTGTTGGGACAGGGACCCACGAGCAGTACTTC.

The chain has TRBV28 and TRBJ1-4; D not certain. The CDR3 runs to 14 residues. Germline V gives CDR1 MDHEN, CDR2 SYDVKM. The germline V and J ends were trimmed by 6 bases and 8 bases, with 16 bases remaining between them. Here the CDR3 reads CASSQVQPGEKLFF. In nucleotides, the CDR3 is TGTGCCAGCAGCCAGGTCCAGCCGGGGGAAAAACTGTTTTTT.

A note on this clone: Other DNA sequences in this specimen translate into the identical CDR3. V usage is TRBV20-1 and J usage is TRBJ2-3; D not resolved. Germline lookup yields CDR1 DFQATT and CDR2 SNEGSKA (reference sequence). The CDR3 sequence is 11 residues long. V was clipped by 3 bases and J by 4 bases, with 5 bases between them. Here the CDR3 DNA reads TGCAGTGCTAGTTTGGCAGATACGCAGTATTTT. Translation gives CSASLADTQYF.

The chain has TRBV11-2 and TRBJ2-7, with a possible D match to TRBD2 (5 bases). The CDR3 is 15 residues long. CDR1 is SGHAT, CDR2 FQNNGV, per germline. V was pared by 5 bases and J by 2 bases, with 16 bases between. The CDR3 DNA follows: TGTGCCAGCAGCACCCGGGGATTGCCCACCTACGAGCAGTACTTC. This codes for CASSTRGLPTYEQYF.

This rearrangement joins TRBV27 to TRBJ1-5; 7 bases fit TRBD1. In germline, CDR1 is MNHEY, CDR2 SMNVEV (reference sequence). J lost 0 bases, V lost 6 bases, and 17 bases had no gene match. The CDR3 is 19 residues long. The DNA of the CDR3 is TGTGCCAGCAGACTGGCCGGGACAGCAAAGGGATATAGCAATCAGCCCCAGCATTTT. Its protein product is CASRLAGTAKGYSNQPQHF.

The CDR3, as DNA: TGCGCCAGCAGCTTGGGGCCGAGGGTTGGTACAGATACGCAGTATTTT. Its translation is CASSLGPRVGTDTQYF. The chain recombines TRBV5-1 with TRBJ2-3, with D perhaps TRBD2 (5 bases). Trimming stripped 0 bases from V and 3 bases from J, with 14 bases between. The V gene's germline CDR1 is SGHRS and CDR2 YFSETQ. The CDR3 spans 16 residues.

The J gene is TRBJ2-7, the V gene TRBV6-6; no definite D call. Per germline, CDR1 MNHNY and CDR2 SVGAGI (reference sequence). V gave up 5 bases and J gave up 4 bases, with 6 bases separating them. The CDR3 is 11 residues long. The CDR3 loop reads CASSQKYEQYF. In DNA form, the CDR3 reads TGTGCCAGCAGTCAGAAGTACGAGCAGTACTTC.

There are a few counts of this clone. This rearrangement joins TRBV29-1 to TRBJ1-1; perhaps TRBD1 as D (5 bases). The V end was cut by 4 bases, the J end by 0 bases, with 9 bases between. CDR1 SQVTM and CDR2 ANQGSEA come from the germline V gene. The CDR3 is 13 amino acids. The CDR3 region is CSVGGVVNTEAFF. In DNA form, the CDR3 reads TGCAGCGTTGGAGGGGTAGTGAACACTGAAGCTTTCTTT. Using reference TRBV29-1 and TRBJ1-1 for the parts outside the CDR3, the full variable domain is SAVISQKPSRDICQRGTSLTIQCQVDSQVTMMFWYRQQPGQSLTLIATANQGSEATYESGFVIDKFPISRPNLTFSTLTVSNMSPEDSSIYLCSVGGVVNTEAFFGQGTRLTVV.